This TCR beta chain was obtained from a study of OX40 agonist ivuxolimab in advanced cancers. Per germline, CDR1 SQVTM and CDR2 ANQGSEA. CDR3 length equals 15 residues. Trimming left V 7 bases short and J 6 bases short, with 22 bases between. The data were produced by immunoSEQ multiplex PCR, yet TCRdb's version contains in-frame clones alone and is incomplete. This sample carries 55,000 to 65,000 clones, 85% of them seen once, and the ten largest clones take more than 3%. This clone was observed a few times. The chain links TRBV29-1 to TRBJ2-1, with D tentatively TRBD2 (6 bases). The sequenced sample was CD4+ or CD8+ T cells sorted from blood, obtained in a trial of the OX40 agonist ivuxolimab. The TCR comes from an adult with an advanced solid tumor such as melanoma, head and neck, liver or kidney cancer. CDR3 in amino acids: CSAVGGSDLINEQFF. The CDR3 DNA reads TGCAGCGCCGTGGGGGGTAGCGACCTAATCAATGAGCAGTTCTTC.